Listed here is a single T cell receptor (beta chain). This entry belongs to a study of blood T cell repertoires in COVID-19. Study as a whole: Samples taken during acute and convalescent COVID-19 were collected in the United States, Italy and Spain. PBMCs, B-cell-depleted T cells, or T cells provided the cDNA or gDNA that made up the material.

Trimming cost V 4 bases and J 1 base; bases outside gene matches: 7. CDR3 length: 16 amino acids. CDR1 is SGDLS, CDR2 YYNGEE, per germline. How the authors handled the data: Estimation of nucleated cell counts relied on the amplification of reference gene primers. Clones were read by immunoSEQ multiplex PCR, and TCRdb kept only the in-frame ones, dropping some. Clone size and the V and J calls come from that table; the DNA yielded D and trimming. The data hold over 600,000 clones, with 85% to 90% observed a single time. This rearrangement joins TRBV9 to TRBJ1-5; TRBD1 matches 8 bases. Sequencing was carried out using peripheral blood. This TCR was recovered from a woman aged 18-35 years with acute or convalescent COVID-19. CDR3 DNA sequence: TGTGCCAGCAGCCCAGGACAGGGTATGAGCAATCAGCCCCAGCATTTT. Encoded protein: CASSPGQGMSNQPQHF.